The 3 T cell receptor beta chains below were found in one sample sequenced in a study of cytomegalovirus exposure and HLA in healthy donors. The PCR was carried out with 60 Vbeta primers and 13 Jbeta primers. Method: immunoSEQ multiplex PCR; TCRdb's copy keeps in-frame clones and lacks some. The sample gives around 140,000 clones, more than 70% of which show up once; 1.1% is in the top ten. The sequencing sample was made of PBMCs. All receptors derive from a male donor in good health and CMV-seronegative.

This clone was seen once. The chain has TRBV7-9 and TRBJ1-1, with D unclear. The CDR3 is 14 amino acids. CDR1 and CDR2 from the germline V gene are SEHNR and FQNEAQ (reference sequence). Trimming removed 6 bases at V and 3 bases at J, with 14 bases between. CDR3 region: CASSFSGRHTEAFF. In DNA form, the CDR3 reads TGTGCCAGCAGTTTTAGCGGGAGACACACTGAAGCTTTCTTT.

The V call is TRBV6-4, the J call TRBJ2-2, with D tentatively TRBD1 (6 bases). In germline, CDR1 is MRHNA, CDR2 SNTAGT. Trimming removed 6 bases from V and 3 bases from J, with 11 bases in between. CDR3 length equals 14 residues. CDR3 sequence (DNA): TGTGCCAGCAGGACAGGCAGGGACACCGGGGAGCTGTTTTTT. Its translation: CASRTGRDTGELFF.

The table lists this clone with a count of one. The chain has TRBV7-6 and TRBJ1-6; 7 positions match TRBD1. The CDR3 extends over 17 amino acids. Looked up from germline, CDR1 is SGHVS and CDR2 is FNYEAQ. The J segment lost 5 bases and the V segment lost 5 bases, leaving 12 bases of the junction unmatched. CDR3 region: CASSQRQGNTNNSPLHF. Written as DNA, the CDR3 is TGTGCCAGCAGCCAACGACAGGGCAATACGAATAATTCACCCCTCCACTTT.